The clone carrying this TCR beta chain was recorded many times. Its antigen is currently unknown. This sample is part of a study of breast tumors, draining lymph nodes, adjacent tissues. Regarding the study as a whole: Luminal-like breast cancer showed significantly higher tumor–nontumor repertoire similarity than basal-like. Data only fit, rather than demonstrated, lymph node origin of most tumor T cells. Findings are consistent with lymph node origin and intratumoral expansion of most tumor T cells. Tumors had less TCR diversity than lymph nodes, more than nontumor tissue.

Deletions cut 9 bases from V and 2 bases from J, with 17 bases between. This CDR3 comprises 15 residues. Germline assignment: CDR1 SNHLY and CDR2 FYNNEI. Breast cancer patients provided tissue from their axillary draining lymph nodes. TCRdb processed the multiplex PCR reads anew with MiXCR; each CDR3 protein has one entry. The sample shows about 170,000 distinct CDR3 sequences, around 33% of them seen only once. The sequencing input was axillary lymph node tissue. The clonotype originates from a female donor with breast cancer. Some clones in this sample may be carry-over from other donors' samples. The chain employs TRBV2 and TRBJ1-3; no definite D call. CDR3 protein: CASQADVTAGNTIYF. The CDR3, as DNA: TGTGCCAGTCAAGCCGACGTAACGGCTGGAAACACCATATATTTT. The whole variable domain, filled in from reference TRBV2 and TRBJ1-3, reads EPEVTQTPSHQVTQMGQEVILRCVPISNHLYFYWYRQILGQKVEFLVSFYNNEISEKSEIFDDQFSVERPDGSNFTLKIRSTKLEDSAMYFCASQADVTAGNTIYFGEGSWLTVV.